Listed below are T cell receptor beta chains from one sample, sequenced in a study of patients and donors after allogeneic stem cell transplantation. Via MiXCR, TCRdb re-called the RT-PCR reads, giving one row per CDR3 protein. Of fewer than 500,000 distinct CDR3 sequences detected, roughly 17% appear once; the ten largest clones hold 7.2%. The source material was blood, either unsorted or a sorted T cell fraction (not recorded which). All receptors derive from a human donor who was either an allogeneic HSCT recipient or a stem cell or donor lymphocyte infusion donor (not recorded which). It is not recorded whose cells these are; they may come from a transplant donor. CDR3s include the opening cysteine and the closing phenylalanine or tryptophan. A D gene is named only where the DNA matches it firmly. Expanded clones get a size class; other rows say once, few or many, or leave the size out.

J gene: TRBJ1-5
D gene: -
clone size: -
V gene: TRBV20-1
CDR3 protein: CSAREGHGNQPQHF
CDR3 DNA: TGCAGTGCTAGAGAAGGGCACGGGAATCAGCCCCAGCATTTT

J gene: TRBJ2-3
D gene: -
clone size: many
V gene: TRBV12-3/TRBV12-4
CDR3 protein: CASSLAGPRGFTQYF
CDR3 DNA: TGTGCCAGCAGCCTGGCGGGGCCCCGAGGTTTTACGCAGTATTTT

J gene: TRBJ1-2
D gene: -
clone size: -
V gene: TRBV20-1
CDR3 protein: CSAQTGFNYGYTF
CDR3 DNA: TGCAGTGCCCAGACAGGCTTTAACTATGGCTACACCTTC

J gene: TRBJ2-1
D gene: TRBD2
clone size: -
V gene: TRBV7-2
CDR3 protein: CASSPGGTLSGHEQFF
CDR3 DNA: TGTGCCAGCAGCCCGGGGGGGACTCTTAGCGGCCATGAGCAGTTCTTC

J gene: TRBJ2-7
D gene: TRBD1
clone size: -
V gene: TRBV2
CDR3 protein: CASRNSGQAYEQYF
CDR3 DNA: TGTGCCAGCAGAAACTCGGGACAGGCCTACGAGCAGTACTTC

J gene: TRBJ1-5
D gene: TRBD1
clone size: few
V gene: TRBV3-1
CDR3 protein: CASSQGRQGAGGQPQHF
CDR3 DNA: TGTGCCAGCAGCCAAGGCCGACAGGGGGCTGGAGGTCAGCCCCAGCATTTT

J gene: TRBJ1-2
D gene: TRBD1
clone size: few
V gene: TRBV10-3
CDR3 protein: CAIWTGGYYGYTF
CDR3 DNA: TGTGCCATATGGACAGGGGGCTACTATGGCTACACCTTC

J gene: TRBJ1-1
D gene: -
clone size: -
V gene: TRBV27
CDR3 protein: CASSSDRKMNTEAFF
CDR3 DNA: TGTGCCAGCAGTTCCGACAGAAAAATGAACACTGAAGCTTTCTTT

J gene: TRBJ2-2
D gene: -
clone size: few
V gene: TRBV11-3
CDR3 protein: CASSLQGSGELFF
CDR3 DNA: TGTGCCAGCAGCTTACAGGGTTCCGGGGAGCTGTTTTTT

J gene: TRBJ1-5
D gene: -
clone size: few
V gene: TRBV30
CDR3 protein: CAWSVGQWGNQPQHF
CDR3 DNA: TGTGCCTGGAGTGTTGGACAGTGGGGCAATCAGCCCCAGCATTTT

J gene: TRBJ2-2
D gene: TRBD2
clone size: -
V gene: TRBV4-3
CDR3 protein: CASSREGTGELFF
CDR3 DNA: TGCGCCAGCAGCAGGGAGGGCACCGGGGAGCTGTTTTTT

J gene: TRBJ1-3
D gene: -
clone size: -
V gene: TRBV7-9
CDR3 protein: CASTIRPVSSGNTIYF
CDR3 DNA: TGTGCCAGCACAATACGGCCGGTGAGCTCTGGAAACACCATATATTTT

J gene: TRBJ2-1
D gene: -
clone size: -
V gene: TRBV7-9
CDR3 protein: CASSLEWKSYNEQFF
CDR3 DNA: TGTGCCAGCAGCTTAGAATGGAAATCCTACAATGAGCAGTTCTTC

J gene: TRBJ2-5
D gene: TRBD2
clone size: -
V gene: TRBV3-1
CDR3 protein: CASSQVRLAGFGETQYF
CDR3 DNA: TGTGCCAGCAGCCAAGTTCGACTAGCGGGTTTCGGGGAGACCCAGTACTTC

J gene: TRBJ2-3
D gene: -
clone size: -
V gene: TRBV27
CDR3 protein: CASSFGGGPQDF
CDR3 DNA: TGTGCCAGCAGTTTCGGTGGTGGGCCTCAGGATTTT

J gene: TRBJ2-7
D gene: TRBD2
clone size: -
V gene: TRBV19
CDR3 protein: CASSAVGGDLSDQYF
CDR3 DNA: TGTGCCAGTAGTGCCGTGGGGGGGGATCTTTCCGATCAGTACTTC

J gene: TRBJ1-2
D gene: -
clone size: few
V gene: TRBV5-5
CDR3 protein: CASISDRRGNYGYTF
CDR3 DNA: TGTGCCAGCATCTCAGACAGGAGGGGGAACTATGGCTACACCTTC

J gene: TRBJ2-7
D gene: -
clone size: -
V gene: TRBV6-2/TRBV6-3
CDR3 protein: CASRPQGWEQYF
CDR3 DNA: TGTGCCAGCAGACCACAGGGATGGGAGCAGTACTTC

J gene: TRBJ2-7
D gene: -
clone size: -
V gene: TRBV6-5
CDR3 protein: CASSYLAGELSEQYF
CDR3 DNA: TGTGCCAGCAGTTACTTGGCAGGGGAACTGTCCGAGCAGTACTTC

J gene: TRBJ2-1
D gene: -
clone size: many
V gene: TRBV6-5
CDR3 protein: CASSYPSRAPIGNNEQFF
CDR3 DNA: TGTGCCAGCAGTTACCCGAGCCGGGCCCCGATCGGAAACAATGAGCAGTTCTTC

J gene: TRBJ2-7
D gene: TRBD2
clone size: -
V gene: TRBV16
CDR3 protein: CASSQEGLAGYEQYF
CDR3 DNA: TGTGCCAGCAGCCAAGAGGGACTAGCGGGCTACGAGCAGTACTTC

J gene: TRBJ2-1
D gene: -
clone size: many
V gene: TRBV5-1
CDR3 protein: CASSRVEENEQFF
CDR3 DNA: TGCGCCAGCAGCAGGGTCGAGGAAAATGAGCAGTTCTTC

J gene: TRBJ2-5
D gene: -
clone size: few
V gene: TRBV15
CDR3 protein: CATSRDPAPRETQYF
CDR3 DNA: TGTGCCACCAGCAGAGATCCCGCCCCGAGAGAGACCCAGTACTTC

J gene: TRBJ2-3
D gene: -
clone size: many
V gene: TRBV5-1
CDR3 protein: CASSLFGSWPDTQYF
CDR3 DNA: TGCGCCAGCAGCTTGTTCGGATCGTGGCCAGATACGCAGTATTTT

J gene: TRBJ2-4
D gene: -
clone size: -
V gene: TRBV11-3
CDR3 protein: CASSADPFPGAKNIQYF
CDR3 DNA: TGTGCCAGCAGCGCCGACCCCTTCCCAGGAGCCAAAAACATTCAGTACTTC

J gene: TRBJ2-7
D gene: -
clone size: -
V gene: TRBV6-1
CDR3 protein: CASSARRTYEQYF
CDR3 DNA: TGTGCCAGCAGTGCGAGGCGGACCTACGAGCAGTACTTC

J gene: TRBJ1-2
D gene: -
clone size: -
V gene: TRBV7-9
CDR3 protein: CASSLGGQGDGYTF
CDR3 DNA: TGTGCCAGCAGCTTAGGGGGCCAGGGTGACGGCTACACCTTC

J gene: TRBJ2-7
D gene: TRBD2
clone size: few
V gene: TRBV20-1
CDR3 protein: CSARDWASGGVYEQYF
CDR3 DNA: TGCAGTGCTAGAGATTGGGCGAGCGGGGGGGTCTACGAGCAGTACTTC

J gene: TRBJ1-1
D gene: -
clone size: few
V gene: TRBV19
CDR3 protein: CASKAQGILTEAFF
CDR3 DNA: TGTGCCAGTAAAGCCCAGGGGATCCTCACTGAAGCTTTCTTT

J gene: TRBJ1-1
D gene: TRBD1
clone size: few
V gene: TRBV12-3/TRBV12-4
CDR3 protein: CASIRDRENTEAFF
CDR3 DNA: TGTGCCAGCATAAGGGACAGAGAGAACACTGAAGCTTTCTTT

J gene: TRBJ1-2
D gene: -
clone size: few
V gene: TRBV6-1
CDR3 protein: CASSPDEGGGYTF
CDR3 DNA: TGTGCCAGCAGTCCCGATGAGGGTGGCGGCTACACCTTC

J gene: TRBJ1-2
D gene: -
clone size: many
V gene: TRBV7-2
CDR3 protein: CASSLGVKAGDGYTF
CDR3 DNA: TGTGCCAGCAGCTTAGGGGTTAAGGCAGGGGATGGCTACACCTTC

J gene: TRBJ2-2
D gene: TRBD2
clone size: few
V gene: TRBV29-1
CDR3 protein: CSVEGPGLSNTGELFF
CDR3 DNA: TGCAGCGTTGAGGGCCCGGGACTATCTAACACCGGGGAGCTGTTTTTT

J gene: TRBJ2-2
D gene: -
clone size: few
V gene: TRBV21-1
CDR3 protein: CASSKAGTQGRTGELFF
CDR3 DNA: TGTGCCAGCAGCAAAGCGGGAACTCAGGGTAGGACCGGGGAGCTGTTTTTT

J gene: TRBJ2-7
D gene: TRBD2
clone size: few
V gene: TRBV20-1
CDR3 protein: CSAMPGLASLTQYF
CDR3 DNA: TGCAGTGCCATGCCGGGACTAGCCTCTCTTACTCAGTACTTC

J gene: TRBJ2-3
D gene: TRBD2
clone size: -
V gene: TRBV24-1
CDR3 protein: CATSDPTSGETDTQYF
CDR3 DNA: TGTGCCACCAGTGATCCGACTAGCGGGGAGACAGATACGCAGTATTTT

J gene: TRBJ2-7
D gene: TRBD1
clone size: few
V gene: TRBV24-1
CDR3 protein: CATSAGDLTGVYEQYF
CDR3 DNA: TGTGCCACCAGCGCAGGCGACCTGACAGGGGTCTACGAGCAGTACTTC

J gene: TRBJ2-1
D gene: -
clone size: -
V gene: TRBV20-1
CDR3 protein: CSARASSRNEQFF
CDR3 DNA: TGCAGTGCTAGAGCTTCTAGTCGGAATGAGCAGTTCTTC

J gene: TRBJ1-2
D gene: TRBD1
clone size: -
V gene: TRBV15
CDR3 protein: CATSRDQDRGGYGYTF
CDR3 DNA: TGTGCCACCAGCAGAGATCAAGACAGGGGGGGCTATGGCTACACCTTC

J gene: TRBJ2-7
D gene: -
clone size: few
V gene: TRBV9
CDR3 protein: CASSWGSGKAYEQYF
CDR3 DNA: TGTGCCAGCAGTTGGGGGAGCGGTAAAGCCTACGAGCAGTACTTC

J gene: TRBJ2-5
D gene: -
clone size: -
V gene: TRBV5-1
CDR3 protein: CASSLVGVQETQYF
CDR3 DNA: TGCGCCAGCAGCTTGGTTGGAGTTCAAGAGACCCAGTACTTC

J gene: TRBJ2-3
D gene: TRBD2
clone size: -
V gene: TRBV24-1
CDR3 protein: CATSDLTSGTRDTQYF
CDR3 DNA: TGTGCCACCAGTGACCTGACTAGCGGGACAAGGGATACGCAGTATTTT

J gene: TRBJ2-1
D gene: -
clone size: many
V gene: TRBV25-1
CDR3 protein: CASSLGGRHNEQFF
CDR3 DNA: TGTGCCAGCAGTCTGGGGGGCAGACACAATGAGCAGTTCTTC

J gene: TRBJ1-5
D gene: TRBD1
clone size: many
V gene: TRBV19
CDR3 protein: CATADRSNQPQHF
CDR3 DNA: TGTGCCACCGCGGACAGGAGCAATCAGCCCCAGCATTTT

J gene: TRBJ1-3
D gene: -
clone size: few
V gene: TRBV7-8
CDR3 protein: CASSLAGRQLYSGNTIYF
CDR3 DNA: TGTGCCAGCAGCTTAGCGGGAAGGCAATTGTACTCTGGAAACACCATATATTTT

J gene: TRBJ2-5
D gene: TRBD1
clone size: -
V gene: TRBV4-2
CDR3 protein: CASSQGQLLETQYF
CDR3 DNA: TGTGCCAGCAGCCAGGGACAGCTATTAGAGACCCAGTACTTC

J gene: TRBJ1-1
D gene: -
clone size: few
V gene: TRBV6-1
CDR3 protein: CASSRGLATEAFF
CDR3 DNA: TGTGCCAGCAGCCGGGGACTGGCCACTGAAGCTTTCTTT

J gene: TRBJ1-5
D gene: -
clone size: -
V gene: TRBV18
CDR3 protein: CASSPTLGNQPQHF
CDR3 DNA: TGTGCCAGCTCACCAACATTAGGCAATCAGCCCCAGCATTTT

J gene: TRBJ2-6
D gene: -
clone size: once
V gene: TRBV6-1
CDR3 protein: CASSRGTTGANVLTF
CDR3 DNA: TGTGCCAGCAGCCGCGGTACCACTGGGGCCAACGTCCTGACTTTC

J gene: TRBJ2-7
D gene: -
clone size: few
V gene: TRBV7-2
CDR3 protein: CASSKRRGSSYEQYF
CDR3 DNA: TGTGCCAGCAGCAAGAGACGGGGGTCCTCCTACGAGCAGTACTTC

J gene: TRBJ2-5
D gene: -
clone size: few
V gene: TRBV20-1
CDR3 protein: CSAREAPKQAQYF
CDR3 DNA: TGCAGTGCTAGAGAGGCTCCAAAGCAGGCCCAGTACTTC

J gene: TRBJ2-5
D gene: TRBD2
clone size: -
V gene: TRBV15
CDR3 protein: CATSREIAGGLGETQYF
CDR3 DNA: TGTGCCACCAGCAGAGAAATAGCGGGAGGGCTGGGAGAGACCCAGTACTTC

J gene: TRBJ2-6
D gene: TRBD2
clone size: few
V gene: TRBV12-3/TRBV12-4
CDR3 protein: CASSPREGQYWANVLTF
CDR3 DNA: TGTGCCAGCAGCCCCCGGGAGGGCCAATATTGGGCCAACGTCCTGACTTTC

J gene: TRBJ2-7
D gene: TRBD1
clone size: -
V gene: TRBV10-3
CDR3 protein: CAISAGQAQTYEQYF
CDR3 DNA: TGTGCCATCAGTGCGGGACAGGCACAAACCTACGAGCAGTACTTC

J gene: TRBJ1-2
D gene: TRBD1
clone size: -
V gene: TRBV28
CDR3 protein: CASRPGGRGGYTF
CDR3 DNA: TGTGCCAGCAGACCAGGGGGGCGGGGTGGCTACACCTTC